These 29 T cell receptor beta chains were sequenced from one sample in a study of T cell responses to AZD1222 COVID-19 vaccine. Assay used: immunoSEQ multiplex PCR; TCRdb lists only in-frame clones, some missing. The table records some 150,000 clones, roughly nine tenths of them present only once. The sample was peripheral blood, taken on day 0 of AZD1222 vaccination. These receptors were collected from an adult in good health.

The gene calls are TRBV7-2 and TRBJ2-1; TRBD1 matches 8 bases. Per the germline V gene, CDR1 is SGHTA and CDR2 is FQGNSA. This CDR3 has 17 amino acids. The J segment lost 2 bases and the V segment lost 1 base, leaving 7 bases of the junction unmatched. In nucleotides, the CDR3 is TGTGCCAGCAGCTTAGGGTCTGACAGGGGCCCCTACAATGAGCAGTTCTTC. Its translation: CASSLGSDRGPYNEQFF.

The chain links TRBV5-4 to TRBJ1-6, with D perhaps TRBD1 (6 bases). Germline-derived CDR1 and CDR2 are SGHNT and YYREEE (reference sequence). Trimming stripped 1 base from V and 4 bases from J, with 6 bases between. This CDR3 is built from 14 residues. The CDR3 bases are TGTGCCAGCAGCTTGACAGGGTATAATTCACCCCTCCACTTT. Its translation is CASSLTGYNSPLHF.

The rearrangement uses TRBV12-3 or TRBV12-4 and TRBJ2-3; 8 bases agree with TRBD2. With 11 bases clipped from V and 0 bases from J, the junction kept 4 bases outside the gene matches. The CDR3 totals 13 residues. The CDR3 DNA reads TGTGCCGGCTCTAGCGGGAGCACAGATACGCAGTATTTT. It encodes CAGSSGSTDTQYF.

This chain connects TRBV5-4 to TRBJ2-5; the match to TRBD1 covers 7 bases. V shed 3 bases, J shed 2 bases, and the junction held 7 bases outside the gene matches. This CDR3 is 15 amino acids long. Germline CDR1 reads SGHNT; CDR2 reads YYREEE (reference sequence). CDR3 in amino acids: CASSYTGTVQETQYF. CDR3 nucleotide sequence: TGTGCCAGCAGCTATACCGGGACAGTTCAAGAGACCCAGTACTTC.

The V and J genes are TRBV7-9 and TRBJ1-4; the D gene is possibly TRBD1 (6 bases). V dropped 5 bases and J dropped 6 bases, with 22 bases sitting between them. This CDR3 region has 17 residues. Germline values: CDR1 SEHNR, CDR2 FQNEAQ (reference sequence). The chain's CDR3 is CASSAPNRATNYEKLFF. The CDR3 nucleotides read TGTGCCAGCAGCGCACCAAACAGGGCGACGAATTATGAAAAACTGTTTTTT.

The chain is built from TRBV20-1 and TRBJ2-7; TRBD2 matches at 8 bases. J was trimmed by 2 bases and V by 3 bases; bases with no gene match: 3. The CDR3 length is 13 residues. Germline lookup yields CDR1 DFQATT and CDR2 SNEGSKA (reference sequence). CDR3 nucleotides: TGCAGTGCTAGTGGGACTAGTGCCTACGAGCAGTACTTC. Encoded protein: CSASGTSAYEQYF.

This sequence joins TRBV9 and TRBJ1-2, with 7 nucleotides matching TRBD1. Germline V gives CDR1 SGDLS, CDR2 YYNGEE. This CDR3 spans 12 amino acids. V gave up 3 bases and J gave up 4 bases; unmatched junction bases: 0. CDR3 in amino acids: CASSAGGYGYTF. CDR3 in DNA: TGTGCCAGCAGCGCAGGGGGCTATGGCTACACCTTC.

CDR3 bases: TGTGCCAGCAGTTCCCCCCGACAGGGATACTATGGCTACACCTTC. This encodes CASSSPRQGYYGYTF. The V call is TRBV27, the J call TRBJ1-2, with TRBD1 identical over 7 bases. J gave up 3 bases and V 4 bases, and 8 bases lay outside the gene matches. Germline values: CDR1 MNHEY, CDR2 SMNVEV (reference sequence). The CDR3 runs to 15 residues.

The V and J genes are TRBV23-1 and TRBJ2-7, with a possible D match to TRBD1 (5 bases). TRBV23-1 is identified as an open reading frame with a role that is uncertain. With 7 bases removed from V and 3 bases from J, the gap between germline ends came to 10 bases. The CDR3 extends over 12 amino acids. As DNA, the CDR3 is TGCGCCAGCATGTTGACAGACTACGAGCAGTACTTC. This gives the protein CASMLTDYEQYF.

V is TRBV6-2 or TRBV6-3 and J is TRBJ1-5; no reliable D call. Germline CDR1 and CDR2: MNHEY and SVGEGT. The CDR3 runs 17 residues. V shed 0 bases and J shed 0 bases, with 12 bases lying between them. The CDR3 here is CASSYSRGHNSNQPQHF. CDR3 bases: TGTGCCAGCAGTTACTCGAGAGGTCACAATAGCAATCAGCCCCAGCATTTT.

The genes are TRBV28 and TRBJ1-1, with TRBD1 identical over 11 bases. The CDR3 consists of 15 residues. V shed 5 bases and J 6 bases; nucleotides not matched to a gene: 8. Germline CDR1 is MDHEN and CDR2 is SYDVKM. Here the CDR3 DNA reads TGTGCCAGCAGTCCCAGCGGACAGGGGGCCGCTGAAGCTTTCTTT. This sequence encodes CASSPSGQGAAEAFF.

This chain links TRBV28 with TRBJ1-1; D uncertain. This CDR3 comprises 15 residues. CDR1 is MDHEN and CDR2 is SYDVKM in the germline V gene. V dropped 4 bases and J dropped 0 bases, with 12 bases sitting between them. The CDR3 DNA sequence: TGTGCCAGCAGTTCTCATTTCGAAGTGAACACTGAAGCTTTCTTT. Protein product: CASSSHFEVNTEAFF.

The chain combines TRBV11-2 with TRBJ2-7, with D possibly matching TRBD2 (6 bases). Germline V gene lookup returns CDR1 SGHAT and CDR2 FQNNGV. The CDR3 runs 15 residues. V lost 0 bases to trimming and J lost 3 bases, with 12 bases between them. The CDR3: CASSLELARSYEQYF. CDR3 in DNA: TGTGCCAGCAGCTTAGAACTAGCACGTAGCTACGAGCAGTACTTC.

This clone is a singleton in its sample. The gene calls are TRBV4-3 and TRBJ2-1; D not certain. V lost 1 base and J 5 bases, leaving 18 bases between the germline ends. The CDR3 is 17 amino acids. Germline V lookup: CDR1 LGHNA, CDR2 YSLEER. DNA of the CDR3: TGCGCCAGCAGCCAAGTGGTGGACCCAGTCCTCAACAATGAGCAGTTCTTC. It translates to CASSQVVDPVLNNEQFF.

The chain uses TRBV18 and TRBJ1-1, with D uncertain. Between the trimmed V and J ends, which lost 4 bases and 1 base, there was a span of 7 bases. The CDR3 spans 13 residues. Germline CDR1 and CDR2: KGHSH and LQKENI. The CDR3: CASSQHKNTEAFF. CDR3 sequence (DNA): TGTGCCAGCTCACAACATAAGAACACTGAAGCTTTCTTT.

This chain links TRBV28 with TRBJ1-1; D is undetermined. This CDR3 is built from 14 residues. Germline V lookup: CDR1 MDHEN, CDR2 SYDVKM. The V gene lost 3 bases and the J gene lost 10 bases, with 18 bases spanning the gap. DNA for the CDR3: TGTGCCAGCAGTTTTATGGGTGGAATCCTCGGAGCTTTCTTT. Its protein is CASSFMGGILGAFF.

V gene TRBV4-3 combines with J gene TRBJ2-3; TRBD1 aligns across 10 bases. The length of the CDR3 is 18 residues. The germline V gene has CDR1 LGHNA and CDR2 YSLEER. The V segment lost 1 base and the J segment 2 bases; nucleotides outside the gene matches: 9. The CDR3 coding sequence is TGCGCCAGCAGCCAAGCGCCGCCGGGACAGGGGACCACAGATACGCAGTATTTT. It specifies CASSQAPPGQGTTDTQYF.

CDR3 sequence: CASSFSPLRAAFSYGYTF. The CDR3 DNA sequence: TGTGCCAGCAGTTTTTCCCCCCTCCGGGCAGCTTTTAGCTATGGCTACACCTTC. This chain joins TRBV27 and TRBJ1-2; no definite D call. The V end lost 3 bases, the J end lost 4 bases, and 24 bases lay between the germline ends. This CDR3 has 18 amino acids. CDR1 MNHEY and CDR2 SMNVEV come from the germline V gene (reference sequence).

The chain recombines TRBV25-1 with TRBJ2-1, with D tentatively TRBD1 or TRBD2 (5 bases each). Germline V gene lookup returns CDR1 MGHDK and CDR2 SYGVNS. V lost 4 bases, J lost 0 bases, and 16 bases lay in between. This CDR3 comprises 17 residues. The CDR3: CASSASRDGVSYNEQFF. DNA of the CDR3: TGTGCCAGCAGTGCCAGCCGGGACGGGGTCTCCTACAATGAGCAGTTCTTC.

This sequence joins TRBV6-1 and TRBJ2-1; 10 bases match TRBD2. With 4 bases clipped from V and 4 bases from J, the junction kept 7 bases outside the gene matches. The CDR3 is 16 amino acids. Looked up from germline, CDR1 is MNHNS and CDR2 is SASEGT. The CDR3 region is CASSVLAGDKYNEQFF. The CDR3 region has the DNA TGTGCCAGCAGTGTCCTAGCGGGAGACAAATACAATGAGCAGTTCTTC.

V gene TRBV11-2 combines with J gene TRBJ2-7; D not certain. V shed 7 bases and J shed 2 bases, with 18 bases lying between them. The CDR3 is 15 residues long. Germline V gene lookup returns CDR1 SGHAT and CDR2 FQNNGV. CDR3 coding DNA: TGTGCCAGCACCACCCCTGAGAGCACCGCCTACGAGCAGTACTTC. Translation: CASTTPESTAYEQYF.

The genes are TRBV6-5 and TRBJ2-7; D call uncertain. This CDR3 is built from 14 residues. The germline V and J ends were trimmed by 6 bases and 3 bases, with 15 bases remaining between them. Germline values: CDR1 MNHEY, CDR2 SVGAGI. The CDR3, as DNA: TGTGCCAGCAGACTTACCCTCGACCGCTACGAGCAGTACTTC. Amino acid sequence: CASRLTLDRYEQYF.

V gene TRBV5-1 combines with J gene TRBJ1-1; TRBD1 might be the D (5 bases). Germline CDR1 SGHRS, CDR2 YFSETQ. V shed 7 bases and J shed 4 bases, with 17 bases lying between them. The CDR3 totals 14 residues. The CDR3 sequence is CASANWGVGTEAFF. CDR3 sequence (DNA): TGCGCCAGCGCAAACTGGGGCGTGGGCACTGAAGCTTTCTTT.

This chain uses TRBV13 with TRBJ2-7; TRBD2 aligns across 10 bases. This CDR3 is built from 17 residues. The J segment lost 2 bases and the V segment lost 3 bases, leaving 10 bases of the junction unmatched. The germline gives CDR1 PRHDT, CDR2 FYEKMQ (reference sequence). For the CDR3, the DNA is TGTGCCAGCAGCTTCTCGCCGGGACTAGCGCTTCCCTACGAGCAGTACTTC. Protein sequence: CASSFSPGLALPYEQYF. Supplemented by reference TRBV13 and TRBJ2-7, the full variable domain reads AAGVIQSPRHLIKEKRETATLKCYPIPRHDTVYWYQQGPGQDPQFLISFYEKMQSDKGSIPDRFSAQQFSDYHSELNMSSLELGDSALYFCASSFSPGLALPYEQYFGPGTRLTVT.

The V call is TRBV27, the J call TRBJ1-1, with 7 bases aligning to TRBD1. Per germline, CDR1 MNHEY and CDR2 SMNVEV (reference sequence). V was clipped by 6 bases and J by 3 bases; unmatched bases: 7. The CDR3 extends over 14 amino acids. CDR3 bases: TGTGCCAGCAGAGATTGGCAGGGGGACACTGAAGCTTTCTTT. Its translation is CASRDWQGDTEAFF.

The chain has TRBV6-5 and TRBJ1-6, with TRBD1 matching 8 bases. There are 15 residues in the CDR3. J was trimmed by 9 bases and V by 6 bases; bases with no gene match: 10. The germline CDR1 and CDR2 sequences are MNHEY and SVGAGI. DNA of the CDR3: TGTGCCAGCAGCCTGGGACAGGTCGGGGGTTCACCCCTCCACTTT. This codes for CASSLGQVGGSPLHF.

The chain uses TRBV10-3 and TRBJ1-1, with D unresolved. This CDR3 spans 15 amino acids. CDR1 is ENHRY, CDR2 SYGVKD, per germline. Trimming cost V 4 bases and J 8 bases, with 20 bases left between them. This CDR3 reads CAISAPGRGVGEAFF. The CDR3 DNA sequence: TGTGCCATCAGTGCCCCCGGACGGGGAGTGGGGGAAGCTTTCTTT.

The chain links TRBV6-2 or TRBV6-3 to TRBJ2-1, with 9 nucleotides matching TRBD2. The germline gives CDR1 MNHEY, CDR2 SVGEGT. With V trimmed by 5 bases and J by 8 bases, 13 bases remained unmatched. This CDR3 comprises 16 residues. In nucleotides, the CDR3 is TGTGCCAGCAGTCCATATATAGCGGGAGACGTCTATGAGCAGTTCTTC. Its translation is CASSPYIAGDVYEQFF.

For the CDR3, the DNA is TGTGCCAGCAGCTTAGGAGGGACAGGGAAATACGAGCAGTACTTC. Amino acid sequence: CASSLGGTGKYEQYF. V usage is TRBV7-2 and J usage is TRBJ2-7; 9 positions agree with TRBD1. Germline trimming cut 1 base from V and 4 bases from J; bases unmatched to any gene: 5. The CDR3 is 15 amino acids. CDR1 is SGHTA, CDR2 FQGNSA, per germline.